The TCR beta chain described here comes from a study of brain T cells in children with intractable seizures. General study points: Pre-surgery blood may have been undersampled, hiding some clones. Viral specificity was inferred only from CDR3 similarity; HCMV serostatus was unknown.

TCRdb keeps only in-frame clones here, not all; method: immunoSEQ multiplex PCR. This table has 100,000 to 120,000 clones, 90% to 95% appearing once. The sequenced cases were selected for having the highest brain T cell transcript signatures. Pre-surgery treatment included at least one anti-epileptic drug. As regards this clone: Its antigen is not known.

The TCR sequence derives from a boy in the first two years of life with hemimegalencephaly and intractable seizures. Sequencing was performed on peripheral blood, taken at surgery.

The CDR3 protein is CASSTPGQGRILVQETQYF. The DNA for the CDR3 is TGTGCCAGCAGTACCCCCGGACAGGGCAGGATTTTGGTCCAAGAGACCCAGTACTTC. This chain connects TRBV28 to TRBJ2-5; 8 bases map to TRBD1. Germline CDR1 and CDR2: MDHEN and SYDVKM. CDR3 length: 19 amino acids. The trim removed 5 bases at V and 1 base at J, leaving 18 bases unmatched.